These T cell receptor beta chains were read from a single sample in a study of T cells in Graves' hyperthyroidism and ophthalmopathy. Each CDR3 protein gets one entry after TCRdb re-called the multiplex PCR reads with MiXCR. The sample carries some 180,000 distinct CDR3 sequences, 17% recorded once. The sample was blood. The receptor set was obtained from a woman aged 45-59 years with Graves' hyperthyroidism. The conserved cysteine and the conserved F or W are not part of the CDR3 here. Only part of the rows carry a size: once, few, many, or a class if the clone is expanded.

v_gene	abundance	CDR3aa
TRBV2	many	ASSAGTGGLGDTEAF
TRBV7-9	many	ASSLIQGTEQF
TRBV6-1	many	ASSYQPSGTGYT
TRBV4-2	.	ASCQDPPLGGREKLF
TRBV2	few	ASSEELGTHEQY
TRBV4-3	few	ASSLVRRGNTEAF
TRBV7-2	many	ASSAGTVNTGELF
TRBV6-2/TRBV6-3	many	ASSHTGGGEQF
TRBV10-3	many	AIGTSGGTDTQY
TRBV19	.	ASMAGRAPEAF
TRBV19	.	ASSMSIANQPQH
TRBV5-1	many	ASSLSRRNTEAF
TRBV4-2	.	ASSQGRYDPTEQF
TRBV18	.	ASSPRGQPNYGYT
TRBV29-1	many	SVEVGAQETQY
TRBV27	many	ASSDLQGGPNEQF
TRBV6-1	many	ASSEGRRNNQPQH
TRBV5-1	many	ASSTGLADTQY
TRBV27	.	ASSNRAQGEGETQY
TRBV28	once	ASQGGDLNTEAF
TRBV19	many	ASSITGKDTEAF
TRBV29-1	many	SVSGDTGELF